The TCR beta chain described here comes from a study of Ad26.COV2.S vaccination and SARS-CoV-2 variants. Broader study findings: Greater spike-specific TCR breadth was seen in vaccine recipients than in placebo recipients. It was reported that spike-specific CD8+ and CD4+ T cell responses were substantially broad after vaccination. Placebo and vaccine recipients had non-spike TCR breadth that was similar.

Germline trimming cut 0 bases from V and 0 bases from J; bases unmatched to any gene: 2. Germline lookup yields CDR1 MNHEY and CDR2 SVGAGI. The CDR3 loop spans 15 amino acids. Repertoires were generated with immunoSEQ multiplex PCR, while TCRdb's copy carries only in-frame clones and drops some. Of over 110,000 clones listed, just over 85% are singletons. With respect to this clone: As yet, its antigen is unknown.

The sequence derives from a human donor who had recovered from COVID-19. Sequencing used peripheral blood, obtained after recovery from COVID-19. V gene TRBV6-5 combines with J gene TRBJ2-7; TRBD1 aligns across 7 bases. DNA of the CDR3: TGTGCCAGCAGTTACTCGGGGGACAGCTCCTACGAGCAGTACTTC. Its protein product is CASSYSGDSSYEQYF.